These 17 T cell receptor beta chains came from one sample sequenced in a study of CD8 T cells in ankylosing spondylitis. TCRdb redid the calling of the 5' RACE reads with MiXCR, one entry per CDR3 protein. There are 270,000 or so distinct CDR3 sequences in the sample; over 15% occur only once, and approximately 33% lies in the top ten. The sample comprised blood, either unsorted or a sorted T cell fraction (not recorded which). The receptors here all came from a male donor with ankylosing spondylitis or in good health (not recorded which).

This clonotype was seen a few times. V is TRBV6-1 and J is TRBJ1-2; 9 nucleotides match TRBD1. The CDR3 is 15 amino acids. CDR1 is MNHNS, CDR2 SASEGT, per germline. J lost 3 bases, V lost 6 bases, and 8 bases had no gene match. The CDR3 nucleotides read TGTGCCAGCAGCCCGACACAGGGGGCTCACTATGGCTACACCTTC. It codes for CASSPTQGAHYGYTF.

The table lists this clonotype with a few counts. The gene calls are TRBV28 and TRBJ2-1; D not resolved. Germline V gene data show CDR1 as MDHEN and CDR2 as SYDVKM. This CDR3 is 17 amino acids long. Between the trimmed V and J ends, which lost 2 bases and 8 bases, there was a span of 22 bases. The CDR3 loop reads CASSLVRALVGPHEQFF. In DNA form, the CDR3 reads TGTGCCAGCAGTTTAGTTAGGGCCCTAGTAGGCCCGCATGAGCAGTTCTTC.

This clonotype was counted ten times or more. The chain couples TRBV6-2 or TRBV6-3 to TRBJ2-7, with D tentatively TRBD1 (6 bases). CDR1 and CDR2 (germline): MNHEY, SVGEGT. The CDR3 contains 13 residues. The ends were cut back, 9 bases at V and 1 base at J, with 13 bases in the middle. The CDR3 nucleotides are TGTGCCAGTGCCGGGACAAATTCCTACGAGCAGTACTTC. This translates into CASAGTNSYEQYF.

A few counts support this clonotype. The V and J genes are TRBV5-1 and TRBJ2-2; D unresolved. Trimming cost V 6 bases and J 0 bases, with 6 bases left between them. The germline V gene encodes CDR1 SGHRS and CDR2 YFSETQ. CDR3 length: 13 residues. In DNA form, the CDR3 reads TGCGCCAGCATCGCGACGAACACCGGGGAGCTGTTTTTT. Protein: CASIATNTGELFF.

V and J are TRBV6-5 and TRBJ2-7; D perhaps matches TRBD1 (5 bases). The CDR3 has 14 amino acids. Germline-derived CDR1 and CDR2 are MNHEY and SVGAGI. V lost 0 bases, J lost 1 base, and 7 bases lay in between. The CDR3 bases are TGTGCCAGCAGTTACTCGACAGATTCCTACGAGCAGTACTTC. The encoded protein is CASSYSTDSYEQYF.

The V gene is TRBV12-3 or TRBV12-4, the J gene TRBJ2-1; TRBD1 is a possible D gene (6 bases). Trimming cost V 2 bases and J 2 bases, with 10 bases left between them. This CDR3 is 15 amino acids long. The DNA of the CDR3 is TGTGCCAGCAGTTTATTGAGGGGGACCTACAATGAGCAGTTCTTC. This translates into CASSLLRGTYNEQFF.

V gene TRBV5-1 combines with J gene TRBJ2-1; possible D gene TRBD2, 5 bases. The CDR3 has 12 residues. The germline gives CDR1 SGHRS, CDR2 YFSETQ. With 3 bases removed from V and 5 bases from J, the gap between germline ends came to 6 bases. CDR3 protein: CASSYGNNEQFF. The CDR3 nucleotides read TGCGCCAGCAGCTACGGGAACAATGAGCAGTTCTTC.

As regards this clonotype: Since a much larger clone is just one base distant, this may be a read error. This sequence joins TRBV27 and TRBJ2-3; the D gene is possibly TRBD2 (5 bases). Germline CDR1 MNHEY, CDR2 SMNVEV (reference sequence). Trimming took 5 bases from V and 2 from J, leaving 11 bases between them. The CDR3 has 14 residues. In DNA, the CDR3 is TGTGCCAGCAGTCGAGCGGAGTTCACAGATACGCAGTATTTT. Translation gives CASSRAEFTDTQYF.

The rearrangement links TRBV5-1 to TRBJ2-7, with 12 positions matching TRBD1. Germline CDR1 reads SGHRS; CDR2 reads YFSETQ. Germline trimming cut 4 bases from V and 4 bases from J; bases unmatched to any gene: 12. CDR3 size: 17 residues. The CDR3 here is CASSPLFWGQGAYEQYF. In DNA, the CDR3 is TGCGCCAGCAGCCCCCTATTCTGGGGACAGGGGGCGTACGAGCAGTACTTC.

This chain joins TRBV5-1 and TRBJ2-7; 8 bases align to TRBD1. V trimming: 3 bases; J trimming: 6 bases; junction bases outside the gene matches: 5. The CDR3 has 13 residues. The germline CDR1 and CDR2 sequences are SGHRS and YFSETQ. The CDR3 sequence is CASSSGQGGEQYF. CDR3 DNA sequence: TGCGCCAGCAGCTCTGGACAGGGCGGCGAGCAGTACTTC. The whole variable domain, remainder taken from reference TRBV5-1 and TRBJ2-7, is KAGVTQTPRYLIKTRGQQVTLSCSPISGHRSVSWYQQTPGQGLQFLFEYFSETQRNKGNFPGRFSGRQFSNSRSEMNVSTLELGDSALYLCASSSGQGGEQYFGPGTRLTVT.

This clonotype was seen more than once but under ten times. This chain links TRBV27 with TRBJ2-5, with unresolved D. Germline V CDR1 and CDR2: MNHEY, SMNVEV (reference sequence). V lost 5 bases and J 3 bases, leaving 10 bases between the germline ends. This CDR3 region has 13 residues. CDR3 in amino acids: CASSPRDEETQYF. The CDR3 DNA is TGTGCCAGCAGTCCGCGTGATGAAGAGACCCAGTACTTC.

The chain is built from TRBV20-1 and TRBJ2-1; D is unclear. Germline values: CDR1 DFQATT, CDR2 SNEGSKA (reference sequence). V was shortened by 1 base and J by 3 bases, with 10 bases between the two germline ends. The CDR3 length is 14 residues. Here the CDR3 DNA reads TGCAGTGCTAGAGGCTACCCCAACTACAATGAGCAGTTCTTC. Translation gives CSARGYPNYNEQFF.

This clonotype has more than one count but fewer than ten. V and J are TRBV27 and TRBJ1-2, with a possible D match to TRBD1 (6 bases). This CDR3 is 13 amino acids long. V shed 3 bases and J shed 7 bases, with 12 bases lying between them. The V gene's germline CDR1 is MNHEY and CDR2 SMNVEV (reference sequence). The CDR3 DNA is TGTGCCAGCAGTTTTGTACAGGGTGGTGGCTACACCTTC. Its protein is CASSFVQGGGYTF.

Many counts were recorded for this clonotype. This chain uses TRBV4-3 with TRBJ2-1; D possibly corresponds to TRBD2 (5 bases). Trimming cost V 3 bases and J 0 bases, with 9 bases left between them. This CDR3 has 15 residues. Germline V gene sequence: CDR1 LGHNA, CDR2 YSLEER. This CDR3 is CASSQGGGSYNEQFF. CDR3 bases: TGCGCCAGCAGCCAGGGCGGAGGCTCCTACAATGAGCAGTTCTTC.

V gene TRBV7-8 combines with J gene TRBJ2-1; D unresolved. V was cut by 4 bases and J by 15 bases, with 22 bases left in between. CDR3 length: 14 residues. Per the germline V gene, CDR1 is SGHVS and CDR2 is FQNEAQ. CDR3 in amino acids: CASSSSSLPREGFF. As DNA, the CDR3 is TGTGCCAGCAGCTCCTCATCTCTACCCCGAGAAGGGTTCTTC.

The V and J genes are TRBV20-1 and TRBJ2-1, with 12 bases that match TRBD2. Germline values: CDR1 DFQATT, CDR2 SNEGSKA (reference sequence). V dropped 6 bases and J dropped 6; count of bases not matched to a gene: 6. The CDR3 has 14 amino acids. CDR3 sequence reads: CSAPSGRATNEQFF. The CDR3 coding sequence is TGCAGTGCCCCTAGCGGGAGGGCCACCAATGAGCAGTTCTTC.

This clonotype was seen repeatedly, ten times or more. The chain couples TRBV29-1 to TRBJ2-5; 12 bases fit TRBD2. V trimming: 0 bases; J trimming: 3 bases; junction bases outside the gene matches: 5. Germline V gene lookup returns CDR1 SQVTM and CDR2 ANQGSEA. This CDR3 has 16 amino acids. The CDR3: CSVEDPLAGGEETQYF. Written as DNA, the CDR3 is TGCAGCGTTGAAGATCCCCTAGCGGGAGGGGAAGAGACCCAGTACTTC.